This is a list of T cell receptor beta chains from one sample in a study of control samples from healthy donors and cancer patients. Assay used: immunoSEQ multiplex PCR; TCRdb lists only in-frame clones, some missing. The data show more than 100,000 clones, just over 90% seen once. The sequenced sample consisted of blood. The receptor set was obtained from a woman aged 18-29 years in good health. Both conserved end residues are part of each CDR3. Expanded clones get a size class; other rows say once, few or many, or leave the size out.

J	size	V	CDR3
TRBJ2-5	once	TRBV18	CASSLAGPGLAGAYQETQYF
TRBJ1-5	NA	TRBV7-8	CASSLGRGRTNQPQHF
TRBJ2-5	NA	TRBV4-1	CASSQEFLETQYF
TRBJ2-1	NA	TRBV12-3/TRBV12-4	CASSLGREQFF
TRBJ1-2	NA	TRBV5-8	CASSLVTVRANYGYTF
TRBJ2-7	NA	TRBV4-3	CASSQSETYEQYF
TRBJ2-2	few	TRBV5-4	CASSTGGQRITGELFF
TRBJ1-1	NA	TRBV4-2	CASSQDFELLRNTEAFF
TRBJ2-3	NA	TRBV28	CASSLRGNTDTQYF
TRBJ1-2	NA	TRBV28	CASSFVGGQGGYTF
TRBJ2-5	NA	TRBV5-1	CASSVVLGETQYF
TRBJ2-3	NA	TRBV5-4	CASSSLAGGPTDTQYF
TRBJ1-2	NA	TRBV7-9	CASSLKTDQDREYYGYTF
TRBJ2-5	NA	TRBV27	CASSRSTGRETQYF
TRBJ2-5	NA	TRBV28	CASSRGNRGQYF
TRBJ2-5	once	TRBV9	CASSVSSGGAVETQYF
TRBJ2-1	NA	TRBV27	CASSQTGTSGSPVSFF
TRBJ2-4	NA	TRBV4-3	CASSPGAGVTAKNIQYF
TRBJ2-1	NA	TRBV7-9	CASSRPPLAASGNEQFF
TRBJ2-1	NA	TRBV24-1	CATSDPGTSSSYNEQFF
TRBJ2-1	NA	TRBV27	CATATSGTQFF
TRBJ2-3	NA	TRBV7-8	CASSFFSTDTQYF
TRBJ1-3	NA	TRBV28	CASSLIQVSGNTIYF
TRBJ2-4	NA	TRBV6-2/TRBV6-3	CASSYFWSDTSKNIQYF
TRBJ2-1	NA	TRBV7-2	CASSLLGANEQFF
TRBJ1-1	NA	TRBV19	CASSGGGLGLTEAFF
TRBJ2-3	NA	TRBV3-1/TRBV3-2	CASSQGTRAGSSTDTQYF
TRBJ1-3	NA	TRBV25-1	CASSVQGGFSGNTIYF
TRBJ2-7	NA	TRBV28	CASSLSRTSGASYEQYF
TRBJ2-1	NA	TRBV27	CASSLSLEGEQFF
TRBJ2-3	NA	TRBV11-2	CASSFTRATQYF
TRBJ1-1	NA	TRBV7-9	CASRQQGSTEAFF
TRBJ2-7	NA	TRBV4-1	CASSQGWSGQYEQYF
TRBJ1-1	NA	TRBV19	CASTSSRPTVRNTEAFF
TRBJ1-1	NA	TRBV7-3	CASSFRGNTEAFF
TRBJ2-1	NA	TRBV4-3	CASSQVLVRGAHNEQFF
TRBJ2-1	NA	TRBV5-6	CASSIDRNNEQFF
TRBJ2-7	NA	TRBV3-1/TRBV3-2	CASSQDIAGGEEQYF
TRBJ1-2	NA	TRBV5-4	CASSFRTGGSSDGYTF
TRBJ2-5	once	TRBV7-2	CASSPGPLAVGRGTQYF
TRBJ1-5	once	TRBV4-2	CASSQVTRGSGNQPQHF
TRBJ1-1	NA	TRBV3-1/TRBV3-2	CASRTGTGGTEAFF
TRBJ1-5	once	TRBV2	CASSTGGSNQPQHF
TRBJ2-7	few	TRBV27	CASSLGQGVYEQYF
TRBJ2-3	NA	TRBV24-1	CATSAAGPDTQYF
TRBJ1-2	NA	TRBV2	CATTANYGYTF
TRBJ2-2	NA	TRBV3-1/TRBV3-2	CASLQGAAGELFF